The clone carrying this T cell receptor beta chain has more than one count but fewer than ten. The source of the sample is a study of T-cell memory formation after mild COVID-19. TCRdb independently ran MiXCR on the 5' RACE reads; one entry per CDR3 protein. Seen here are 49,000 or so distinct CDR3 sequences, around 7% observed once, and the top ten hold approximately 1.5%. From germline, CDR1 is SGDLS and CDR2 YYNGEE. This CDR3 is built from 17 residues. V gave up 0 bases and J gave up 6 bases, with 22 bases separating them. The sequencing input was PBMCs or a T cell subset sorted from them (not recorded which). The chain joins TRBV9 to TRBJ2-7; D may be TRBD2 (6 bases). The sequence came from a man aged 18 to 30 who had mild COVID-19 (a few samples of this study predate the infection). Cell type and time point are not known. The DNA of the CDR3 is TGTGCCAGCAGCGTAGGACTCCCGGGACTGCCCCGGAGCGAGCAGTACTTC. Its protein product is CASSVGLPGLPRSEQYF.